The clone carrying this TCR beta chain was counted many times. Its matching antigen is unknown. TCRdb re-called the 5' RACE reads with MiXCR, one entry per CDR3 protein. The data contain some 260,000 distinct CDR3 sequences, approximately 16% of them singletons. The data originate from a study of T-cell memory formation after mild COVID-19. Findings and limits, study-wide: CD4+ contracting clones were mainly CM and EM; CD8+ ones, EMRA.

Trimming removed 5 bases at V and 7 bases at J, with 12 bases between. The germline CDR1 and CDR2 sequences are SGHVS and FQNEAQ. The CDR3 is 13 residues long. Sequenced material: PBMCs or a T cell subset sorted from them (not recorded which). This receptor was obtained from a man younger than 35 who had mild COVID-19 (a few samples of this study predate the infection). Cell type and time point are not known. The chain carries TRBV7-8 and TRBJ1-5, with D uncertain. CDR3 sequence reads: CASSVGVGQPQHF. The CDR3 DNA reads TGTGCCAGCAGCGTAGGCGTCGGGCAGCCCCAGCATTTT.